This T cell receptor beta chain stems from a study of cytomegalovirus exposure and HLA in healthy donors. Profiled with immunoSEQ multiplex PCR; TCRdb holds only in-frame clones, not every one. The sample has 150,000 or so clones, more than 70% seen once. CDR1 is LNHDA, CDR2 SQIVND, per germline (reference sequence). The V end was cut by 5 bases, the J end by 2 bases, with 13 bases between. The CDR3 has 15 residues. This TCR was recovered from a human donor in good health. Material for sequencing was PBMCs. The gene calls are TRBV19 and TRBJ1-5; tentatively, D is TRBD1 (6 bases). Written as DNA, the CDR3 is TGTGCCAGTAGTCCAGGGGTTTACGGCAATCAGCCCCAGCATTTT. It specifies CASSPGVYGNQPQHF. Supplemented by reference TRBV19 and TRBJ1-5, the full variable domain reads DGGITQSPKYLFRKEGQNVTLSCEQNLNHDAMYWYRQDPGQGLRLIYYSQIVNDFQKGDIAEGYSVSREKKESFPLTVTSAQKNPTAFYLCASSPGVYGNQPQHFGDGTRLSIL.